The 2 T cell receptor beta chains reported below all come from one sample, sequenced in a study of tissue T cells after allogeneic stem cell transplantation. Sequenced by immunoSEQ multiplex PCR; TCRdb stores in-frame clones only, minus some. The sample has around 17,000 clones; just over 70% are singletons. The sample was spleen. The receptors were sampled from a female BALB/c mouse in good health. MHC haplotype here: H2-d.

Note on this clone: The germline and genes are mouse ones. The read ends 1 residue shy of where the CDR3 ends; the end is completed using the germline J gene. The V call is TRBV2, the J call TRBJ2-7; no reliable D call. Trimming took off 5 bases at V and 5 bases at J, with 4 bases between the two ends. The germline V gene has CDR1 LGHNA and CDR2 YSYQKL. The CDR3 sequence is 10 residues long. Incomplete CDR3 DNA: TGTGCCAGCAGCTCGAATGAACAGTAC. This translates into CASSSNEQY. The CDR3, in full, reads CASSSNEQYF.

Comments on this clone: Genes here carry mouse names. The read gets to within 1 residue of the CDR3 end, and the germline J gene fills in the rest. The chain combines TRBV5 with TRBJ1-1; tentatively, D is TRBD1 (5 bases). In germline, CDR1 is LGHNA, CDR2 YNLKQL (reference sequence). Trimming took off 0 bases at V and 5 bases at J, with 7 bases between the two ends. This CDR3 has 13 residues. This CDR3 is CASSQDGGTEVFF. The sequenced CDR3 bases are TGTGCCAGCAGCCAAGACGGGGGGACAGAAGTCTTC.